Listed below are T cell receptor beta chains from one sample, sequenced in a study of cytomegalovirus exposure and HLA in healthy donors. Profiled with immunoSEQ multiplex PCR; TCRdb holds only in-frame clones, not every one. The data hold 150,000 to 200,000 clones, with about 86% observed a single time. The sequencing input was PBMCs. These TCRs come from a woman aged 30 to 39 in good health and CMV-seronegative. CDR3s include the opening cysteine and the closing phenylalanine or tryptophan.

TRBV11-2,TRBJ1-3,CASSTGPGNTIYF
TRBV18,TRBJ2-7,CASSPGRNPYEQYF
TRBV9,TRBJ2-2,CASSLAGTGFITGELFF
TRBV13,TRBJ1-1,CASSNPGTGVTEAFF
TRBV13,TRBJ1-2,CASSVAGTEGRGYTF
TRBV7-7,TRBJ1-1,CASSSRVGTEAFF
TRBV7-8,TRBJ2-1,CASSLEWTSDEQFF
TRBV9,TRBJ1-4,CASSSPVGATNEKLFF
TRBV18,TRBJ1-2,CASSLKRDSVYGYTF
TRBV5-1,TRBJ2-7,CASSLTGLAGVQTGEQYF
TRBV5-1,TRBJ2-1,CASSRLREGFEDEQFF
TRBV5-1,TRBJ1-2,CASSLGAQGTNYGYTF
TRBV7-2,TRBJ2-3,CASSLAGGNTDTQYF
TRBV15,TRBJ2-5,CATSTARETQYF
TRBV2,TRBJ2-1,CASAGYNEQFF
TRBV5-4,TRBJ1-1,CASTKPASQGTEAFF
TRBV5-1,TRBJ2-1,CASSLLAGENEQFF
TRBV28,TRBJ1-5,CASSSAANSYSNQPQHF
TRBV11-3,TRBJ2-3,CASKPKGGDTQYF
TRBV7-2,TRBJ2-5,CASSLGTGSSVTQYF
TRBV6-5,TRBJ1-1,CASSSRGIGTEAFF
TRBV27,TRBJ2-2,CASSLFQPGLASGELFF
TRBV5-6,TRBJ2-7,CASSLGGRAGYEQYF
TRBV7-8,TRBJ1-2,CASSFMVNYGYTF